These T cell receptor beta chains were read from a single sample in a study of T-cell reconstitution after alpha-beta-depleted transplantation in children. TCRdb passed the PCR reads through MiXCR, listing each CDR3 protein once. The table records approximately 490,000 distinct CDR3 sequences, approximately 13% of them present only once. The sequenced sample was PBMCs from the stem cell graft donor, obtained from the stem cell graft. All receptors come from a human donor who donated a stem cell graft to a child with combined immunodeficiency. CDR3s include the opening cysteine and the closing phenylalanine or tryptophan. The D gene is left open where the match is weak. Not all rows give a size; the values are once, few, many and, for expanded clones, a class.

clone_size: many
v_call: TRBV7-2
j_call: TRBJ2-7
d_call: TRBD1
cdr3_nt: TGTGCCAGCAGCATGACCGGGACAGGGGCCTACGAGCAGTACTTC
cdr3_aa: CASSMTGTGAYEQYF

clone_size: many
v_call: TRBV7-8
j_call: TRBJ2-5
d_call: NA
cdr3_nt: TGTGCCAGCAGCTTCCCAGGGGACCAAGAGACCCAGTACTTC
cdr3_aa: CASSFPGDQETQYF

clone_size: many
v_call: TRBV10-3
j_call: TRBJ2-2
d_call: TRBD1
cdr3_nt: TGTGCCATCAGTGGGGACAGGTACACCGGGGAGCTGTTTTTT
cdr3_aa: CAISGDRYTGELFF

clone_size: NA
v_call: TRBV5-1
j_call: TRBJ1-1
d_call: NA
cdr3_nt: TGCGCCAGCAGCTTGGACGGTCTGGCGTATACTGAAGCTTTCTTT
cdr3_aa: CASSLDGLAYTEAFF

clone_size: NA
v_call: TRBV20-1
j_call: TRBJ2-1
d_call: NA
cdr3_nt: TGCAGTGCTAGAGGGCTCGGGGGGCGCAATGAGCAGTTCTTC
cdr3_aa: CSARGLGGRNEQFF

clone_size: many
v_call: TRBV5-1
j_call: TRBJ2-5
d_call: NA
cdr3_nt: TGCGCCAGCAAGGAGGGTCCGTCTAAAGAGACCCAGTACTTC
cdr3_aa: CASKEGPSKETQYF

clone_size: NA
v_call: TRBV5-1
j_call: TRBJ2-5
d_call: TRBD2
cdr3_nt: TGCGCCAGCAGCAGCTCGGGACTAGCGGGAGAAGGGGTTGTGGAGACCCAGTACTTC
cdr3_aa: CASSSSGLAGEGVVETQYF

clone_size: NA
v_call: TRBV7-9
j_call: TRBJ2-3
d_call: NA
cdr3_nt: TGTGCCAGCAGCTTAAGCCTAGCAAAGAGCACAGATACGGAGTATTTT
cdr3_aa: CASSLSLAKSTDTEYF

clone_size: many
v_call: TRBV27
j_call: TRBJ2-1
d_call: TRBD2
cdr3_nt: TGTGCCAGCTTCAACGGGGGGAATGAGCAGTTCTTC
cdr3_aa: CASFNGGNEQFF

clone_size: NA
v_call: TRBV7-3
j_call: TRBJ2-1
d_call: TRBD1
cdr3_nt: TGTGCCAGCAGCGGGACAGGGGGCCGGTATGAGCAGTTCTTC
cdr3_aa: CASSGTGGRYEQFF

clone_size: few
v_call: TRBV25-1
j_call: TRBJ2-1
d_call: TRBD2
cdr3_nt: TGTGCCAGCAGCAGCGGGGGGGAATACAATGAGCAGTTCTTC
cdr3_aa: CASSSGGEYNEQFF

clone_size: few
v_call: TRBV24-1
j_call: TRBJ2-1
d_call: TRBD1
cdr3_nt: TGTGCCACCAGTGATAGTACAAGGGACAGATACAACAATGAGCAGTTCTTC
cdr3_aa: CATSDSTRDRYNNEQFF

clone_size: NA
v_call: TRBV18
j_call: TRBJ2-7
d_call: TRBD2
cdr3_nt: TGTGCCAGCTCACCACAGCGGGGACCCGAATTCTTC
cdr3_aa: CASSPQRGPEFF

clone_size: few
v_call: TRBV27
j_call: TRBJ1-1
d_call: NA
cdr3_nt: TGTGCCAGCAGCCTCGGCCCCACGGGGGCCGAAGCTTTCTTT
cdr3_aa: CASSLGPTGAEAFF

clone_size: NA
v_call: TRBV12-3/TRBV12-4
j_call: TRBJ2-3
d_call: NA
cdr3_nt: TGTGCCAGCAGTTTACCCTTTAATTCGGCTACGCAGTATTTT
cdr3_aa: CASSLPFNSATQYF

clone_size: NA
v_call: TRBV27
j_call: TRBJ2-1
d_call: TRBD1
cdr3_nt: TGTGCCAGCAGTTTACCCGGGACAGGGATCAATGAGCAGTTCTTC
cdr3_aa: CASSLPGTGINEQFF

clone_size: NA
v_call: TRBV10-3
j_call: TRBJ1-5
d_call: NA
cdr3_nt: TGTGCCATCAGCCACGACAGAAATAGCAATCAGCCCCAGCATTTT
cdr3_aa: CAISHDRNSNQPQHF

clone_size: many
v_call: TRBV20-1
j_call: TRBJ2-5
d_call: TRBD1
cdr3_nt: TGCAGTGCCAGGGGACAGGGGGGAGCAGAGACCCAGTACTTC
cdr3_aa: CSARGQGGAETQYF

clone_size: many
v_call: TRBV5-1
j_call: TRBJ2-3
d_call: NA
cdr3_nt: TGCGCCAGCAGCTTGTCACTTGGGGATACGCAGTATTTT
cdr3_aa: CASSLSLGDTQYF

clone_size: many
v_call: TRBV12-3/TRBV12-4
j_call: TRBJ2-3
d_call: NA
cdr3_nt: TGTGCCAGCAGTTTAAGGGACAACACAGATACGCAGTATTTT
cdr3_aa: CASSLRDNTDTQYF

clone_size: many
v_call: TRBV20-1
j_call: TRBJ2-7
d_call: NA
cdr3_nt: TGCAGTGCTAGCCGGAGGGCCAAGTACGAGCAGTACTTC
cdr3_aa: CSASRRAKYEQYF

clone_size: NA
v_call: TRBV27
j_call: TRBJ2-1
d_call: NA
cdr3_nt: TGTGCCAGGGGTTACGGGCTAATTCCGGACAATGAGCAGTTCTTC
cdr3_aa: CARGYGLIPDNEQFF

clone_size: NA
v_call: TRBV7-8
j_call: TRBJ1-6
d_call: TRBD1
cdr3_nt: TGTGCCAGCAGCCACGCCGACAGGGTGGCGATCCTTAACGGTTCACCCCTCCACTTT
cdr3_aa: CASSHADRVAILNGSPLHF

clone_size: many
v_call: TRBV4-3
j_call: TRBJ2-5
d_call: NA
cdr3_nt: TGCGCCAGCGGTCCATTCAGGGGAGAGACCCAGTACTTC
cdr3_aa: CASGPFRGETQYF

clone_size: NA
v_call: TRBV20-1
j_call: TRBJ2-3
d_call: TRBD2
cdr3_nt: TGCAGTGCGCTGAGCGGGGGGGTTAGCACAGATACGCAGTATTTT
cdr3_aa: CSALSGGVSTDTQYF

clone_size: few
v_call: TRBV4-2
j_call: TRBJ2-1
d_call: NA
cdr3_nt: TGTGCCAGCAGCCAAGATCTGTGGGGGGGCCTCAATGAGCAGTTCTTC
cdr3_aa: CASSQDLWGGLNEQFF

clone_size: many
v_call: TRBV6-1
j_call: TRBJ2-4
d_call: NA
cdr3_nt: TGTGCCAGCAGCCCCGGAGGACTATCCCCGATTCAGTACTTC
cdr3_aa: CASSPGGLSPIQYF

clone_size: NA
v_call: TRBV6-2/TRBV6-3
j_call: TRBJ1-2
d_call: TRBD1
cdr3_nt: TGTGCCAGCAGTCAACAACCGACAGGGCACTATGGCTACACCTTC
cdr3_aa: CASSQQPTGHYGYTF

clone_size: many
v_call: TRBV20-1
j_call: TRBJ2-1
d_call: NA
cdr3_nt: TGCAGTGGGGAAGGCGTCGAAAGGTACAATGAGCAGTTCTTC
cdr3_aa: CSGEGVERYNEQFF

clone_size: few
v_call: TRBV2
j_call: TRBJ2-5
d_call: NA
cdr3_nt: TGTGCCAGCAGACGGGGACCCCTGGAGACCCAGTACTTC
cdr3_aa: CASRRGPLETQYF

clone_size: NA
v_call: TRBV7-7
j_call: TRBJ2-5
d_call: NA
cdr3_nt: TGTGCTAGCAGCTTACTGGTGCAAGGAGAGACCCAGTACTTC
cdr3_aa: CASSLLVQGETQYF

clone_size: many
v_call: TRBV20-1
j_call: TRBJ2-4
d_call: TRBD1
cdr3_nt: TGCAGTGCTCCGACAGGGGGCAACATTCAGTACTTC
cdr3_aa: CSAPTGGNIQYF

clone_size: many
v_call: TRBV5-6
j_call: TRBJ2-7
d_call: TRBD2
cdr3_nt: TGTGCCAGCAGCTTGGGACTAGCAACCTACGAGCAGTACTTC
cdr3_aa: CASSLGLATYEQYF

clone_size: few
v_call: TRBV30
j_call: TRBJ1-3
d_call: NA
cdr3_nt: TGTGCCTGGAGTTCTGGGGCTTCTGGAAACACCATATATTTT
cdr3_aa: CAWSSGASGNTIYF

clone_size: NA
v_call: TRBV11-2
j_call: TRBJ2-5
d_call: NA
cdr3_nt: TGTGCCAGCAGCTTAACAGGGCGTCAAGAGACCCAGTACTTC
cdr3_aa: CASSLTGRQETQYF

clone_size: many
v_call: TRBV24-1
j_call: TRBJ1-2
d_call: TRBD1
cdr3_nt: TGTGCCACCAGTGATGGGGACAGCCATGGCTACACCTTC
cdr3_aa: CATSDGDSHGYTF

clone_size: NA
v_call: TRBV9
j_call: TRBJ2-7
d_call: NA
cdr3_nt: TGTGCCAGCAGCGGGCGTTCGGCTAGTCACTCCTACGAGCAGTACTTC
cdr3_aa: CASSGRSASHSYEQYF

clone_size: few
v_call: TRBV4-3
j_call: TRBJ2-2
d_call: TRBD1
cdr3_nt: TGCGCCAGCAGCCAAGTGACAGGGGTCGGGGAGCTGTTTTTT
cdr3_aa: CASSQVTGVGELFF

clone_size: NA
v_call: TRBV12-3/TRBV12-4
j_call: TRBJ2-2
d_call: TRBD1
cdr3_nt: TGTGCCAGCAGCCCGGGACAGGGAATAACCTACGGGGAGCTGTTTTTT
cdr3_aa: CASSPGQGITYGELFF

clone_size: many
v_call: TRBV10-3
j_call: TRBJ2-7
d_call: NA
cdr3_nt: TGTGCCATCAGCAGGGACCTTATAGAGCAGTACTTC
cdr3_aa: CAISRDLIEQYF

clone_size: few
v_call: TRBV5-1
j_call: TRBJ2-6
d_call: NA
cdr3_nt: TGCGCCAGCAGCTTGAACGCGTGGCAGACCGGGGCCAACGTCCTGACTTTC
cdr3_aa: CASSLNAWQTGANVLTF